Listed below are T cell receptor beta chains from one sample, sequenced in a study of OX40 agonist ivuxolimab in advanced cancers. The repertoire was sequenced with immunoSEQ multiplex PCR; TCRdb's copy has only in-frame clones and lacks some. This sample has 25,000 or so clones, with about four fifths found just once. The starting material was CD4+ or CD8+ T cells sorted from blood, obtained in a trial of the OX40 agonist ivuxolimab. The receptors come from an adult with an advanced solid tumor such as melanoma, head and neck, liver or kidney cancer. The CDR3 runs from the conserved cysteine through the conserved F or W. A D gene is named only where the DNA matches it firmly. A row's size may be missing; if present it is once, few, many or a size class.

v_gene: TRBV27; j_gene: TRBJ2-3; d_gene: TRBD1; abundance: few; CDR3nt: TGTGCCAGCACTAACCGGGACAGGAGCACAGATACGCAGTATTTT; CDR3aa: CASTNRDRSTDTQYF
v_gene: TRBV5-4; j_gene: TRBJ2-3; d_gene: TRBD2; abundance: -; CDR3nt: TGTGCCAGCAGCTCCCTGAGGGAGCGGGAGGCAGATACGCAGTATTTT; CDR3aa: CASSSLREREADTQYF
v_gene: TRBV29-1; j_gene: TRBJ2-7; d_gene: TRBD1; abundance: -; CDR3nt: TGCAGTTACCGGGGAGGGACAGGGAACTCCTACGAGCAGTACTTC; CDR3aa: CSYRGGTGNSYEQYF
v_gene: TRBV28; j_gene: TRBJ1-4; d_gene: TRBD1; abundance: -; CDR3nt: TGTGCCAGCAGTTCCGAGGGCAGGGGGCTCTCTAATGAAAAACTGTTTTTT; CDR3aa: CASSSEGRGLSNEKLFF
v_gene: TRBV6-1; j_gene: TRBJ1-4; d_gene: -; abundance: -; CDR3nt: TGTGCCAGCAGTGAAACAGGTGAAAAACTGTTTTTT; CDR3aa: CASSETGEKLFF
v_gene: TRBV30; j_gene: TRBJ2-1; d_gene: -; abundance: few; CDR3nt: TGTGCCTGGAGAGATTTTCCCGGGCAGTCTAATGAGCAGTTCTTC; CDR3aa: CAWRDFPGQSNEQFF
v_gene: TRBV18; j_gene: TRBJ1-5; d_gene: -; abundance: once; CDR3nt: TGTGCCAGCTCACCAGGGGGGGCCGGCAATCAGCCCCAGCATTTT; CDR3aa: CASSPGGAGNQPQHF
v_gene: TRBV4-2; j_gene: TRBJ2-3; d_gene: TRBD2; abundance: -; CDR3nt: TGTGCCAGCAGCCAAACGGGAGGGCCGAGGACGCAGTATTTT; CDR3aa: CASSQTGGPRTQYF
v_gene: TRBV7-8; j_gene: TRBJ2-3; d_gene: -; abundance: -; CDR3nt: TGTGCCAGCAGCTTAGTGGTGGGCCCGCAGTATTTT; CDR3aa: CASSLVVGPQYF
v_gene: TRBV7-8; j_gene: TRBJ1-6; d_gene: TRBD1; abundance: -; CDR3nt: TGTGCCAGCAGCTTAGGGGGGACAGTCAATAATTCACCCCTCCACTTT; CDR3aa: CASSLGGTVNNSPLHF
v_gene: TRBV30; j_gene: TRBJ1-5; d_gene: TRBD1; abundance: few; CDR3nt: TGTGCCTGGAGTGGCGGACAGGGTGGTCAGCCCCAGCATTTT; CDR3aa: CAWSGGQGGQPQHF
v_gene: TRBV11-1; j_gene: TRBJ2-1; d_gene: TRBD2; abundance: few; CDR3nt: TGTGCCAGCAGCTTAGGGGGCCTAGCGGGGCCTGAGCAGTTCTTC; CDR3aa: CASSLGGLAGPEQFF
v_gene: TRBV5-1; j_gene: TRBJ1-1; d_gene: TRBD1; abundance: -; CDR3nt: TGCGCCAGCAGCTCGACAGGGGTTCCTGAAGCTTTCTTT; CDR3aa: CASSSTGVPEAFF
v_gene: TRBV9; j_gene: TRBJ1-2; d_gene: -; abundance: -; CDR3nt: TGTGCCAGCAGCCCTATGGGGGTGGGGGCGTTTAATGGCTACACCTTC; CDR3aa: CASSPMGVGAFNGYTF
v_gene: TRBV15; j_gene: TRBJ2-5; d_gene: TRBD1; abundance: -; CDR3nt: TGTGCCACCGTCGACCGGGACAGGGGCCAAGAGACCCAGTACTTC; CDR3aa: CATVDRDRGQETQYF
v_gene: TRBV6-1; j_gene: TRBJ1-1; d_gene: -; abundance: -; CDR3nt: TGTGCCAGCAAACCCGGCTCAGGGCCCTCTACTGAAGCTTTCTTT; CDR3aa: CASKPGSGPSTEAFF
v_gene: TRBV4-1; j_gene: TRBJ2-2; d_gene: TRBD2; abundance: -; CDR3nt: TGCGCCAGCAGCCCCCTGGGACTAGCGGGCACCGGGGAGCTGTTTTTT; CDR3aa: CASSPLGLAGTGELFF
v_gene: TRBV5-5; j_gene: TRBJ2-5; d_gene: -; abundance: -; CDR3nt: TGTGCCAGCAGCTTCTCACGGGAGACCCAGTACTTC; CDR3aa: CASSFSRETQYF
v_gene: TRBV9; j_gene: TRBJ2-3; d_gene: TRBD1; abundance: -; CDR3nt: TGTGCCAGCAGCGCGTTACAGGGGAGCACAGATACGCAGTATTTT; CDR3aa: CASSALQGSTDTQYF
v_gene: TRBV11-2; j_gene: TRBJ1-1; d_gene: TRBD1; abundance: once; CDR3nt: TGTGCCAGCAGCTATACAGGGGTAGAAACTGAAGCTTTCTTT; CDR3aa: CASSYTGVETEAFF
v_gene: TRBV4-3; j_gene: TRBJ2-6; d_gene: -; abundance: -; CDR3nt: TGCGCCAGCAGCCAAGATCTCACAGCTGGGGCCAACGTCCTGACTTTC; CDR3aa: CASSQDLTAGANVLTF
v_gene: TRBV21-1; j_gene: TRBJ1-5; d_gene: -; abundance: once; CDR3nt: TGTGCCAGACAAGGGGGGACAGGGGATAGCAATCAGCCCCAGCATTTT; CDR3aa: CARQGGTGDSNQPQHF
v_gene: TRBV7-9; j_gene: TRBJ2-5; d_gene: -; abundance: -; CDR3nt: TGTGCCAGCAGCTTAGCAAGCGGCCAGACGGCCCAGTACTTC; CDR3aa: CASSLASGQTAQYF
v_gene: TRBV28; j_gene: TRBJ2-1; d_gene: TRBD1; abundance: -; CDR3nt: TGTGCCAGCAGTTCCGCGGACAGGGTCGTAAATGAGCAGTTCTTC; CDR3aa: CASSSADRVVNEQFF
v_gene: TRBV7-2; j_gene: TRBJ1-1; d_gene: -; abundance: -; CDR3nt: TGTGCCAGCAGCCCTGGGCAGGGAGCTTTCTTT; CDR3aa: CASSPGQGAFF
v_gene: TRBV7-6; j_gene: TRBJ2-6; d_gene: -; abundance: -; CDR3nt: TGTGCCAGCAGCAGTTCTGGGGGGTCTGGGGCCAACGTCCTGACTTTC; CDR3aa: CASSSSGGSGANVLTF
v_gene: TRBV5-1; j_gene: TRBJ1-6; d_gene: TRBD1; abundance: -; CDR3nt: TGCGCCAGCAGCTCCACAGGGGGTGGATTTGGATCACCCCTCCACTTT; CDR3aa: CASSSTGGGFGSPLHF
v_gene: TRBV14; j_gene: TRBJ2-2; d_gene: -; abundance: -; CDR3nt: TGTGCCATCCCCCCGGGAAGTTACCTTGATGGCACCGGGGAGCTGTTTTTT; CDR3aa: CAIPPGSYLDGTGELFF
v_gene: TRBV19; j_gene: TRBJ2-4; d_gene: TRBD2; abundance: -; CDR3nt: TGTGCCAGTAGGACTCTAGCGGGGGGGGCCCTAAACATTCAGTACTTC; CDR3aa: CASRTLAGGALNIQYF
v_gene: TRBV7-9; j_gene: TRBJ2-3; d_gene: TRBD1; abundance: few; CDR3nt: TGTGCCAGCAGCCGGACAGGCGCACTCACAGATACGCAGTATTTT; CDR3aa: CASSRTGALTDTQYF
v_gene: TRBV5-1; j_gene: TRBJ2-3; d_gene: TRBD2; abundance: -; CDR3nt: TGCGCCAGCAGCTTGGTCGAGCGGGGGGGTACAGATACGCAGTATTTT; CDR3aa: CASSLVERGGTDTQYF
v_gene: TRBV30; j_gene: TRBJ2-7; d_gene: TRBD2; abundance: -; CDR3nt: TGTGCCTGGATGGGGGTAGCGGGGGGAGCCGAGCAGTACTTC; CDR3aa: CAWMGVAGGAEQYF
v_gene: TRBV5-1; j_gene: TRBJ1-2; d_gene: TRBD1; abundance: -; CDR3nt: TGCGCCAGCAGCTTGGGTGACAGGGAGCGCGGCTACACCTTC; CDR3aa: CASSLGDRERGYTF
v_gene: TRBV9; j_gene: TRBJ1-3; d_gene: -; abundance: -; CDR3nt: TGTGCCAGCAGCACCGGGACGGTGGCAGGAAACACCATATATTTT; CDR3aa: CASSTGTVAGNTIYF
v_gene: TRBV5-1; j_gene: TRBJ1-1; d_gene: -; abundance: -; CDR3nt: TGCGCCAGCAGGCCCGCCCCCCAGGACACTGAAGCTTTCTTT; CDR3aa: CASRPAPQDTEAFF
v_gene: TRBV9; j_gene: TRBJ2-7; d_gene: -; abundance: -; CDR3nt: TGTGCCAGCAGAGAAGTTAGCTCCTACGAGCAGTACTTC; CDR3aa: CASREVSSYEQYF
v_gene: TRBV11-2; j_gene: TRBJ2-1; d_gene: TRBD2; abundance: -; CDR3nt: TGTGCCAGCAGCTCCGTAAGCGGGACCACTGAGCAGTTCTTC; CDR3aa: CASSSVSGTTEQFF
v_gene: TRBV2; j_gene: TRBJ2-2; d_gene: -; abundance: -; CDR3nt: TGTGCCAGCAGTGAACAGTCCACCGGGGAGCTGTTTTTT; CDR3aa: CASSEQSTGELFF
v_gene: TRBV7-9; j_gene: TRBJ2-1; d_gene: TRBD2; abundance: -; CDR3nt: TGTGCCAGCAGCTTAGTGGCGGGAGTCTCCTACAATGAGCAGTTCTTC; CDR3aa: CASSLVAGVSYNEQFF
v_gene: TRBV15; j_gene: TRBJ1-2; d_gene: TRBD1; abundance: -; CDR3nt: TGTGCCACCAGCAGGGGACAGGGGGCCTATGGCTACACCTTC; CDR3aa: CATSRGQGAYGYTF
v_gene: TRBV27; j_gene: TRBJ1-1; d_gene: TRBD1; abundance: -; CDR3nt: TGTGCTAGCAGTCCCCTGGGACAGGGGTACACTGAAGCTTTCTTT; CDR3aa: CASSPLGQGYTEAFF
v_gene: TRBV2; j_gene: TRBJ2-5; d_gene: -; abundance: -; CDR3nt: TGTGCCAGCAGACAGGGCGAGACCCAGTACTTC; CDR3aa: CASRQGETQYF